Shown below are 10 T cell receptor beta chains from a single sample sequenced in a study of blood T cell repertoires in COVID-19. The method was immunoSEQ multiplex PCR; TCRdb's version includes in-frame clones alone and lacks a portion of them. The top ten clones hold 2% to 2.5% of a sample with 250,000 to 300,000 clones, 88% of them seen once. The source material was PBMCs or T cells enriched from blood (not recorded which). The receptors were gathered from a woman aged 55-70 years in a cohort exposed to, infected with or recovered from COVID-19 (not recorded which).

The rearrangement uses TRBV5-4 and TRBJ2-1; D remains ambiguous. V lost 2 bases to trimming and J lost 7 bases, with 13 bases between them. Germline V lookup: CDR1 SGHNT, CDR2 YYREEE (reference sequence). The CDR3 is made up of 14 amino acids. The CDR3 protein is CASSFSHAGNEQFF. In DNA, the CDR3 is TGTGCCAGCAGCTTTAGTCATGCTGGTAATGAGCAGTTCTTC. Looking up the rest from reference TRBV5-4 and TRBJ2-1 gives the full variable domain: ETGVTQSPTHLIKTRGQQVTLRCSSQSGHNTVSWYQQALGQGPQFIFQYYREEENGRGNFPPRFSGLQFPNYSSELNVNALELDDSALYLCASSFSHAGNEQFFGPGTRLTVL.

This rearrangement joins TRBV6-6 to TRBJ2-1; 8 nucleotides line up with TRBD2. With V trimmed by 2 bases and J by 7 bases, 7 bases remained unmatched. The CDR3 extends over 15 amino acids. Germline V gene lookup returns CDR1 MNHNY and CDR2 SVGAGI (reference sequence). The DNA of the CDR3 is TGTGCCAGCAGTTACCGGGCGGGAGGTTGGAATGAGCAGTTCTTC. It translates to CASSYRAGGWNEQFF.

The CDR3 sequence is CASRGGGTDTQYF. DNA for the CDR3: TGTGCCAGCAGGGGGGGTGGCACAGATACGCAGTATTTT. The J gene is TRBJ2-3, the V gene TRBV6-5; D is perhaps TRBD2 (6 bases). V was clipped by 6 bases and J by 1 base, with 8 bases between them. This CDR3 has 13 amino acids. Germline V gives CDR1 MNHEY, CDR2 SVGAGI.

This chain joins TRBV28 and TRBJ1-5, with D possibly TRBD1 on 5 matching bases. The CDR3 is 18 amino acids. The V end was cut by 0 bases, the J end by 0 bases, with 15 bases between. The germline V gene encodes CDR1 MDHEN and CDR2 SYDVKM. Here the CDR3 DNA reads TGTGCCAGCAGTTTATGGGGAGGGGACTCTTATAGCAATCAGCCCCAGCATTTT. As protein: CASSLWGGDSYSNQPQHF.

This chain joins TRBV16 and TRBJ2-3; 7 bases map to TRBD2. The CDR3 sequence is 15 residues long. Germline loops: CDR1 KGHSY, CDR2 FQNENV. V lost 0 bases, J lost 5 bases, and 5 bases stayed unmatched. CDR3 bases: TGTGCCAGCAGCCAATCGGCGGGAGTGGGAGATACGCAGTATTTT. The encoded protein is CASSQSAGVGDTQYF.

The V gene is TRBV19, the J gene TRBJ1-2; a possible D gene is TRBD1 (6 bases). The V end was cut by 3 bases, the J end by 8 bases, with 13 bases between. Per the germline V gene, CDR1 is LNHDA and CDR2 is SQIVND (reference sequence). This CDR3 is 13 amino acids long. Here the CDR3 reads CASSISGVRGYTF. The CDR3 bases are TGTGCCAGTAGTATTTCAGGGGTGCGGGGCTACACCTTC.

This clone is a singleton in its sample. DNA for the CDR3: TGTGCCAGCAGGCCGGGACAGGGAAGACCACCCCTCCACTTT. Translating gives CASRPGQGRPPLHF. V usage is TRBV2 and J usage is TRBJ1-6; TRBD1 matches at 9 bases. The V segment lost 6 bases and the J segment 11 bases; nucleotides outside the gene matches: 8. This CDR3 region has 14 residues. The germline CDR1 and CDR2 sequences are SNHLY and FYNNEI.

The gene calls are TRBV7-2 and TRBJ2-6, with TRBD1 matching 9 bases. Germline CDR1 and CDR2: SGHTA and FQGNSA. V was clipped by 5 bases and J by 4 bases; unmatched bases: 9. CDR3 length: 17 residues. CDR3 in DNA: TGTGCCAGCAGCACGGGACAGGGAAATTCAGGGGCCAACGTCCTGACTTTC. This codes for CASSTGQGNSGANVLTF. The complete variable domain, with remaining parts taken from reference TRBV7-2 and TRBJ2-6, reads GAGVSQSPSNKVTEKGKDVELRCDPISGHTALYWYRQSLGQGLEFLIYFQGNSAPDKSGLPSDRFSAERTGGSVSTLTIQRTQQEDSAVYLCASSTGQGNSGANVLTFGAGSRLTVL.

The chain employs TRBV30 and TRBJ1-5, with TRBD1 identical over 10 bases. V shed 3 bases and J 11 bases; nucleotides not matched to a gene: 7. The CDR3 has 13 amino acids. CDR1 GTSNPN and CDR2 SVGIG come from the germline V gene (reference sequence). CDR3 region: CAWSTGTGVTQHF. The CDR3, as DNA: TGTGCCTGGAGCACCGGGACAGGGGTTACCCAGCATTTT. The full variable domain, completed using reference TRBV30 and TRBJ1-5, is SQTIHQWPATLVQPVGSPLSLECTVEGTSNPNLYWYRQAAGRGLQLLFYSVGIGQISSEVPQNLSASRPQDRQFILSSKKLLLSDSGFYLCAWSTGTGVTQHFGDGTRLSIL.

The chain joins TRBV24-1 to TRBJ1-5; TRBD1 matches 8 bases. Germline trimming cut 5 bases from V and 7 bases from J; bases unmatched to any gene: 6. Germline V gene sequence: CDR1 KGHDR, CDR2 SFDVKD. The CDR3 is 14 amino acids. Here the CDR3 DNA reads TGTGCCACCAGTGGGACAGGGAACGGCCAGCCCCAGCATTTT. It is translated as CATSGTGNGQPQHF.